This T cell receptor (beta chain) was recovered during a study of blood T cells in healthy people across ages. Study-wide points: Naive CD4+ cell counts and diversity both ran higher in long-lived than in aged donors. Across samples, TCR beta diversity tracked strongly with naive T cell percentage.

Turning to this clonotype: Its specificity is unknown.

V gave up 2 bases and J gave up 9 bases; unmatched junction bases: 10. The germline gives CDR1 MNHNS, CDR2 SASEGT. This CDR3 is 17 amino acids long. The second PCR ran 7 to 11 cycles with a sample-barcoded 5' primer and J-beta primers. TCRdb re-called the 5' RACE reads with MiXCR, one entry per CDR3 protein. The sample lists some 1,800,000 distinct CDR3 sequences, about two fifths occurring once. This sequence originates from a human donor in good health. The sample was blood. This chain uses TRBV6-1 with TRBJ1-6, with 10 nucleotides matching TRBD1. In DNA, the CDR3 is TGTGCCAGCAGTGAACTGCAGCCGGGACAGGGGTTTTCACCCCTCCACTTT. This codes for CASSELQPGQGFSPLHF.